This T cell receptor beta chain is drawn from a study of cytomegalovirus exposure and HLA in healthy donors. Primers for the PCR totalled 60 Vbeta and 13 Jbeta. TCRdb keeps only in-frame clones here, not all; method: immunoSEQ multiplex PCR. The data hold 90,000 to 120,000 clones, with around 80% observed a single time. V shed 3 bases and J shed 8 bases, with 10 bases lying between them. The length of the CDR3 is 12 residues. Germline V gene lookup returns CDR1 SQVTM and CDR2 ANQGSEA. The rearrangement links TRBV29-1 to TRBJ2-2, with a possible D match to TRBD2 (5 bases). The TCR was taken from a woman in her thirties or forties in good health and CMV-seronegative. The sequenced material came from PBMCs. The CDR3 nucleotides are TGCAGCGTTGATGGTGAGGGAGGGGAGCTGTTTTTT. Amino acid sequence: CSVDGEGGELFF.